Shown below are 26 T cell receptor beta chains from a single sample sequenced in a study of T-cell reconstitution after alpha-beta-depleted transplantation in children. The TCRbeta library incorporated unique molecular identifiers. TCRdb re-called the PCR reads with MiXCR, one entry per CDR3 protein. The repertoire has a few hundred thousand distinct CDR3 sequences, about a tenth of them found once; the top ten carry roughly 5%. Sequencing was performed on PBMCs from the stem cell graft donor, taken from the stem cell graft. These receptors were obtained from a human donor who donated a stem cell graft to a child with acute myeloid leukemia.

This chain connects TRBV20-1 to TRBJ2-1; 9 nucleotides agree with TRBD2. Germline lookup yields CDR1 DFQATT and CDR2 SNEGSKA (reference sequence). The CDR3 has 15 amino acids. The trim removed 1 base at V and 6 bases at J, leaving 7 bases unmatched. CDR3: CSARGPSGIVNEQFF. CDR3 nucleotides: TGCAGTGCTAGAGGCCCTAGCGGGATAGTCAATGAGCAGTTCTTC.

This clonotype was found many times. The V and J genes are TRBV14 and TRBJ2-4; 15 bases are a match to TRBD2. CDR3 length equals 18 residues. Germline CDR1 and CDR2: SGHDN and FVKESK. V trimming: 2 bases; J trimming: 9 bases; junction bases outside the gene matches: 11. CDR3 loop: CASSQSGLAGGPFGIQYF. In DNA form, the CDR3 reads TGTGCCAGCAGCCAATCAGGACTAGCGGGAGGGCCATTCGGCATTCAGTACTTC.

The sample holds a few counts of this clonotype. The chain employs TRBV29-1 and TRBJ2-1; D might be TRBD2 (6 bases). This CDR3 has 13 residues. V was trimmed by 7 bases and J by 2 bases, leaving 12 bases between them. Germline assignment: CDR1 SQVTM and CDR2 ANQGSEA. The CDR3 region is CSGGETTYNEQFF. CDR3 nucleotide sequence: TGCAGCGGGGGGGAGACTACCTACAATGAGCAGTTCTTC.

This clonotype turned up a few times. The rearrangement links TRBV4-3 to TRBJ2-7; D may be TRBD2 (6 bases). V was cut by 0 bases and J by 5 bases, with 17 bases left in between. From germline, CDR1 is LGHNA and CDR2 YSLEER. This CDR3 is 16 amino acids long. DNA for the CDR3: TGCGCCAGCAGCCAAGAGTGGACGGGACTGACCAACGAGCAGTACTTC. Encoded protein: CASSQEWTGLTNEQYF.

In DNA, the CDR3 is TGTGCCAGCAGTTCCCACCTTGCGGCAGGCCAAGAGACCCAGTACTTC. Protein sequence: CASSSHLAAGQETQYF. V gene TRBV12-3 or TRBV12-4 combines with J gene TRBJ2-5, with no clear D. V lost 4 bases and J lost 1, with 16 bases in between. The CDR3 is made up of 16 amino acids.

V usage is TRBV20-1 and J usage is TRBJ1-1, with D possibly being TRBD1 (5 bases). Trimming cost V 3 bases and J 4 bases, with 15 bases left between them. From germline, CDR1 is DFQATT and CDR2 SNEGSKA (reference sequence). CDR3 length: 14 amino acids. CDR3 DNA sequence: TGCAGTGCTAGGCAACAGGCTACGGCCACTGAAGCTTTCTTT. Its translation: CSARQQATATEAFF.

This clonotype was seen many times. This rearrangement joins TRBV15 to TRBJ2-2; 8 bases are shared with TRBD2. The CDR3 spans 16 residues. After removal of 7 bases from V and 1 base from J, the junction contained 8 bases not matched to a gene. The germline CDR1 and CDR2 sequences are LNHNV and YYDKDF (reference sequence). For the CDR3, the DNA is TGTGCCACCACCGGGGGGGTTAGCAGGAACACCGGGGAGCTGTTTTTT. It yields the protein CATTGGVSRNTGELFF.

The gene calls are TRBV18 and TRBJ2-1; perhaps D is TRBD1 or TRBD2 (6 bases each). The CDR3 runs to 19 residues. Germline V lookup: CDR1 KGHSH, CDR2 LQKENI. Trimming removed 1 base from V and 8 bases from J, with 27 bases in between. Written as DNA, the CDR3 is TGTGCCAGCTCACCACGTGGGGGGCAGGTGAGCGAGAGAACGTATGAGCAGTTCTTC. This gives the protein CASSPRGGQVSERTYEQFF.

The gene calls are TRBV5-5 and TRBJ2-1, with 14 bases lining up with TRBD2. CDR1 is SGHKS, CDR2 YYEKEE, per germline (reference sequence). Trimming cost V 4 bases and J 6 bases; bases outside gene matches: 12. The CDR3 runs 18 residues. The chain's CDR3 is CASSAGLAGVDFINEQFF. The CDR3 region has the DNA TGTGCCAGCAGCGCGGGACTAGCGGGAGTTGATTTCATCAATGAGCAGTTCTTC. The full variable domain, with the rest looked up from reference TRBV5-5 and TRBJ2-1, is DAGVTQSPTHLIKTRGQQVTLRCSPISGHKSVSWYQQVLGQGPQFIFQYYEKEERGRGNFPDRFSARQFPNYSSELNVNALLLGDSALYLCASSAGLAGVDFINEQFFGPGTRLTVL.

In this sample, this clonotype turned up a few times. The CDR3 loop is CASSFSGAGTEAFF. In DNA form, the CDR3 reads TGTGCCAGCAGCTTCTCGGGGGCGGGCACTGAAGCTTTCTTT. The V gene is TRBV7-2, the J gene TRBJ1-1; a weak D match, TRBD1 (6 bases). The CDR3 runs 14 residues. Germline V gives CDR1 SGHTA, CDR2 FQGNSA. V shed 3 bases and J shed 4 bases, with 12 bases lying between them.

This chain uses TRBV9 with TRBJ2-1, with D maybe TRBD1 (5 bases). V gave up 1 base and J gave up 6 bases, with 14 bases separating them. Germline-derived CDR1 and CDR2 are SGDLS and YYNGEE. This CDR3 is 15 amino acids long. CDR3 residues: CASSVFVGQGNEQFF. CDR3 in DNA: TGTGCCAGCAGCGTATTTGTGGGGCAGGGCAATGAGCAGTTCTTC.

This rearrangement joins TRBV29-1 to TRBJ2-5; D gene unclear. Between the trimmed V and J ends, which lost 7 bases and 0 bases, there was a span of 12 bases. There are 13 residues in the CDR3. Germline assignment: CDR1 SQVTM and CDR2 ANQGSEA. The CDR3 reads CSADGYDQETQYF. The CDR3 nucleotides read TGCAGCGCCGACGGCTATGACCAAGAGACCCAGTACTTC.

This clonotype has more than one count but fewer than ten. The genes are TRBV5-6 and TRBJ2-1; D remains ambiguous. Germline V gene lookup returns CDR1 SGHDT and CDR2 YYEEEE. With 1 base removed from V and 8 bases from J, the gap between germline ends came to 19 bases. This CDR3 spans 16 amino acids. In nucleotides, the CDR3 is TGTGCCAGCAGCTTGTACGTCAGGAGAAAGATCGATGAGCAGTTCTTC. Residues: CASSLYVRRKIDEQFF. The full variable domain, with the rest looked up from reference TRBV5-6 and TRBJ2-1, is DAGVTQSPTHLIKTRGQQVTLRCSPKSGHDTVSWYQQALGQGPQFIFQYYEEEERQRGNFPDRFSGHQFPNYSSELNVNALLLGDSALYLCASSLYVRRKIDEQFFGPGTRLTVL.

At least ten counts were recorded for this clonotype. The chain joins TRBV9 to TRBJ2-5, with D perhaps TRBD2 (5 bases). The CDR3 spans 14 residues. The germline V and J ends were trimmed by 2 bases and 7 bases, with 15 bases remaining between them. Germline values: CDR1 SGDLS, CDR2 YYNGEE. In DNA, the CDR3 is TGTGCCAGCAGCGTCCCGGACTCCTCGGGGACCCAGTACTTC. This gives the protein CASSVPDSSGTQYF.

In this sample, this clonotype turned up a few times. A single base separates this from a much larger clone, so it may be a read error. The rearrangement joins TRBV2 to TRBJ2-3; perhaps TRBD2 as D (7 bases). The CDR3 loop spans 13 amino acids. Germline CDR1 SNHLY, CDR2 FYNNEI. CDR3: CASKAGATDKQYF. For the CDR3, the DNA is TGTGCCAGCAAGGCGGGGGCCACAGATAAGCAGTATTTT.

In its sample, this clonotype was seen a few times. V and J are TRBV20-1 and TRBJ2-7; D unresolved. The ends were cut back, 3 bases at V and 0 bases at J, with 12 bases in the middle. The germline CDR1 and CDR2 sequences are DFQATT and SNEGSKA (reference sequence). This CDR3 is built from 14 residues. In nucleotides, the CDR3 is TGCAGTGCTAGGGTCGGCGGCAGCTCCTACGAGCAGTACTTC. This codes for CSARVGGSSYEQYF.

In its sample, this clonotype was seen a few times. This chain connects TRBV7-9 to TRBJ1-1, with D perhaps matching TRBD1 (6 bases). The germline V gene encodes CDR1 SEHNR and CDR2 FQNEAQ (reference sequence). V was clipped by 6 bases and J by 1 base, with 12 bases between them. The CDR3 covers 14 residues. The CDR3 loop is CASRPGQPNTEAFF. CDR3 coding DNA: TGTGCCAGCAGACCCGGACAGCCGAACACTGAAGCTTTCTTT.

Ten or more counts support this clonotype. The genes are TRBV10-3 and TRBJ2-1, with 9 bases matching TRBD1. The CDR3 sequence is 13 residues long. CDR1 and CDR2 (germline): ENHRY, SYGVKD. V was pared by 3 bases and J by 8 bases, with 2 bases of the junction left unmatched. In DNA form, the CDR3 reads TGTGCCATCAGTGAACAGGGGGCCGATGAGCAGTTCTTC. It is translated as CAISEQGADEQFF.

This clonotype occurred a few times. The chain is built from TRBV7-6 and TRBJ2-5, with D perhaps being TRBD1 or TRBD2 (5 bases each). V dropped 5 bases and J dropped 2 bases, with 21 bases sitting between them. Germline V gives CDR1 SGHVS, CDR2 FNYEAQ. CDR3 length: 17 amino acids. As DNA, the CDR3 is TGTGCCAGCAGCCCCCAGAGGGGCACTCCGTTACAAGAGACCCAGTACTTC. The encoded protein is CASSPQRGTPLQETQYF.

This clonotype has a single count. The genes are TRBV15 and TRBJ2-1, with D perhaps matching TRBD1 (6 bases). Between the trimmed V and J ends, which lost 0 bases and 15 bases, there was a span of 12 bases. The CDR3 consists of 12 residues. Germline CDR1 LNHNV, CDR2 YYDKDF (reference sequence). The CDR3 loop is CATSRDRTARFF. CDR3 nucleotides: TGTGCCACCAGCAGAGACCGGACAGCTCGGTTCTTC.

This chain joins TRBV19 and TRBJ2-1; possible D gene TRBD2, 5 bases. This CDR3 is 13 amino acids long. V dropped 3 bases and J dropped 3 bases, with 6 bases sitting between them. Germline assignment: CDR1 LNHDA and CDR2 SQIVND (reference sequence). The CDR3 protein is CASSIRGYNEQFF. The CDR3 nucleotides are TGTGCCAGTAGTATCCGGGGCTACAATGAGCAGTTCTTC.

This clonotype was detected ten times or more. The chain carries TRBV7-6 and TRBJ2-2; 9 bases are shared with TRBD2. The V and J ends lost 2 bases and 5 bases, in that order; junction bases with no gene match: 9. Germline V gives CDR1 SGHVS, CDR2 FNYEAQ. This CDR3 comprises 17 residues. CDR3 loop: CASSLLNLAGSTGELFF. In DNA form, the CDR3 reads TGTGCCAGCAGCTTATTAAACCTAGCGGGATCTACCGGGGAGCTGTTTTTT.

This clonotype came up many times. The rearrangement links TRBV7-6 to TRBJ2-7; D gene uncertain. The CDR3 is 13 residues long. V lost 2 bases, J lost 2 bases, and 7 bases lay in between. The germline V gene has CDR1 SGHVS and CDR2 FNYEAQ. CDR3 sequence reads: CASSLIGAYEQYF. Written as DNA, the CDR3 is TGTGCCAGCAGCTTAATTGGGGCCTACGAGCAGTACTTC.

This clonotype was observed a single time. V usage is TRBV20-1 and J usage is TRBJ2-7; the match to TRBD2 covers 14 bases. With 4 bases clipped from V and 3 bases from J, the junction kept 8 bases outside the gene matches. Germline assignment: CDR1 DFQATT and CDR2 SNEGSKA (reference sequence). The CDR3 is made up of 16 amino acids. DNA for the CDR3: TGCAGTGCTATGACTAGCGGGAGGGGTACCCTCTACGAGCAGTACTTC. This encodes CSAMTSGRGTLYEQYF.

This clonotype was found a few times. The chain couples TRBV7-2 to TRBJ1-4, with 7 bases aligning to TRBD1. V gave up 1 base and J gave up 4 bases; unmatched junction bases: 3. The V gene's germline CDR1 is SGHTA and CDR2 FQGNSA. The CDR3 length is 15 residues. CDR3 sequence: CASSLVGGLNEKLFF. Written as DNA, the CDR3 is TGTGCCAGCAGCTTAGTAGGGGGCCTTAATGAAAAACTGTTTTTT.

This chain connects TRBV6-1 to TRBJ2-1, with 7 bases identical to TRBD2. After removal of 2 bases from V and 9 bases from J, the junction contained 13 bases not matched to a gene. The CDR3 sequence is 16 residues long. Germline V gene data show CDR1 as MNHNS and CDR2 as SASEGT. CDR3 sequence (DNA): TGTGCCAGCAGTGAACTTCACGGGACTACCACTGCTGAGCAGTTCTTC. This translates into CASSELHGTTTAEQFF.